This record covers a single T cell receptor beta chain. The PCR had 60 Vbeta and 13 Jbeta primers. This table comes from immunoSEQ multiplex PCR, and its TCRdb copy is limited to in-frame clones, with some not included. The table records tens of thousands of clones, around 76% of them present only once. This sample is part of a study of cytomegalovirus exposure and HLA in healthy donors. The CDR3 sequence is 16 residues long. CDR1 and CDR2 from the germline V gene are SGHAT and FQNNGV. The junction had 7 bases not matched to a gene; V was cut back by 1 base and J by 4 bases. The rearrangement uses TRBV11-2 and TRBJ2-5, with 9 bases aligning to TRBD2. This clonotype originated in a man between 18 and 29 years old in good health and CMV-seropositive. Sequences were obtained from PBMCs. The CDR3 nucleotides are TGTGCCAGCAGCTTAGTTGCACTAGCGGGCCCAGAGACCCAGTACTTC. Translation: CASSLVALAGPETQYF.